This passage covers 17 T cell receptor beta chains from one sample sequenced in a study of cytomegalovirus exposure and HLA in healthy donors. This PCR relied on a set of 60 Vbeta primers and 13 Jbeta primers. Produced via immunoSEQ multiplex PCR; TCRdb's table is partial and in-frame only. Here the sample spans 150,000 to 180,000 clones, 80% being singletons. The specimen sequenced was PBMCs. Receptor source: a woman aged 40-49 years in good health and CMV-seropositive.

The DNA of the CDR3 is TGTGCCTGGAGTAGGACCCGGCCCAGGGTTGATGAAAAACTGTTTTTT. Its protein product is CAWSRTRPRVDEKLFF. This chain uses TRBV30 with TRBJ1-4; D may be TRBD1 (5 bases). Trimming removed 2 bases at V and 6 bases at J, with 19 bases between. This CDR3 has 16 amino acids. From germline, CDR1 is GTSNPN and CDR2 SVGIG (reference sequence).

The gene calls are TRBV11-3 and TRBJ1-1; tentatively, D is TRBD1 (5 bases). This CDR3 spans 18 amino acids. Germline CDR1 and CDR2: SGHNT and YENEEA. Trimming removed 1 base from V and 3 bases from J, with 21 bases in between. CDR3 in amino acids: CASSLGWGLGQGHTEAFF. CDR3 bases: TGTGCCAGCAGCTTAGGATGGGGCCTAGGCCAGGGCCACACTGAAGCTTTCTTT.

This clone was seen a single time. The J gene is TRBJ2-7, the V gene TRBV28; no definite D call. The germline V gene encodes CDR1 MDHEN and CDR2 SYDVKM. The CDR3 contains 15 residues. Trimming left V 2 bases short and J 5 bases short, with 16 bases between. The CDR3, as DNA: TGTGCCAGCAGTTTAGTTGGCAGACAATTGGACGAGCAGTACTTC. Translating gives CASSLVGRQLDEQYF.

The rearrangement links TRBV5-4 to TRBJ1-2, with D possibly being TRBD1 (5 bases). The CDR3 loop spans 14 amino acids. CDR1 and CDR2 from the germline V gene are SGHNT and YYREEE (reference sequence). V was cut by 0 bases and J by 2 bases, with 8 bases left in between. The DNA of the CDR3 is TGTGCCAGCAGCTTGGGTGGGGCGAACTATGGCTACACCTTC. The encoded protein is CASSLGGANYGYTF. Together with reference TRBV5-4 and TRBJ1-2, the CDR3 gives the full variable domain: ETGVTQSPTHLIKTRGQQVTLRCSSQSGHNTVSWYQQALGQGPQFIFQYYREEENGRGNFPPRFSGLQFPNYSSELNVNALELDDSALYLCASSLGGANYGYTFGSGTRLTVV.

The rearrangement links TRBV19 to TRBJ2-7; no firm D call. Trimming cost V 4 bases and J 2 bases, with 15 bases left between them. This CDR3 has 15 residues. Germline V gives CDR1 LNHDA, CDR2 SQIVND (reference sequence). CDR3 sequence: CASSNQRSRTYEQYF. CDR3 bases: TGTGCCAGTAGTAATCAACGTTCTAGGACCTACGAGCAGTACTTC.

This chain joins TRBV19 and TRBJ2-1, with 7 bases fitting TRBD2. Germline CDR1 LNHDA, CDR2 SQIVND (reference sequence). The CDR3 has 15 residues. V was pared by 7 bases and J by 5 bases, with 11 bases of the junction left unmatched. For the CDR3, the DNA is TGTGCCAGTAATGTGGGAGGGTCAACCCACAATGAGCAGTTCTTC. It codes for CASNVGGSTHNEQFF. The variable domain in full, completed from reference TRBV19 and TRBJ2-1, reads DGGITQSPKYLFRKEGQNVTLSCEQNLNHDAMYWYRQDPGQGLRLIYYSQIVNDFQKGDIAEGYSVSREKKESFPLTVTSAQKNPTAFYLCASNVGGSTHNEQFFGPGTRLTVL.

A note on this clone: The sample carries other DNA sequences with the same CDR3. The chain combines TRBV5-1 with TRBJ2-7, with a weak D call TRBD2 (5 bases). The CDR3 has 14 amino acids. Germline V gene lookup returns CDR1 SGHRS and CDR2 YFSETQ. V lost 8 bases and J 0 bases, leaving 15 bases between the germline ends. CDR3 sequence: CASSLGGSSYEQYF. The CDR3 DNA reads TGCGCCAGTAGTCTTGGAGGAAGCTCCTACGAGCAGTACTTC.

The rearrangement links TRBV7-3 to TRBJ1-1; possible D gene TRBD1, 5 bases. V gave up 6 bases and J gave up 5 bases, with 16 bases separating them. CDR1 and CDR2 from the germline V gene are SGHTA and FQGTGA. The CDR3 spans 14 residues. DNA for the CDR3: TGTGCCAGCAGTCTGGGGGGGGGTGGAACTGAAGCTTTCTTT. Its protein product is CASSLGGGGTEAFF.

The J gene is TRBJ1-4, the V gene TRBV5-6, with D unresolved. Trimming took 4 bases from V and 8 from J, leaving 9 bases between them. The V gene's germline CDR1 is SGHDT and CDR2 YYEEEE. The CDR3 is 12 residues long. The chain's CDR3 is CASSRWREKLFF. CDR3 bases: TGTGCCAGCAGCCGGTGGAGAGAAAAACTGTTTTTT.

This chain connects TRBV7-3 to TRBJ2-2; 8 bases are a match to TRBD1. The germline V gene encodes CDR1 SGHTA and CDR2 FQGTGA. V lost 6 bases, J lost 7 bases, and 7 bases stayed unmatched. The CDR3 extends over 14 amino acids. CDR3 loop: CASRPQGAGGELFF. The CDR3 nucleotides read TGTGCCAGCAGGCCCCAGGGGGCCGGCGGGGAGCTGTTTTTT.

The chain couples TRBV9 to TRBJ1-2; no clear D gene. Germline V lookup: CDR1 SGDLS, CDR2 YYNGEE. CDR3 length equals 13 residues. V was cut by 6 bases and J by 7 bases, with 16 bases left in between. The CDR3 sequence: CASTQSLVSGYTF. As DNA, the CDR3 is TGTGCCAGCACCCAAAGCCTGGTCTCTGGCTACACCTTC.

V is TRBV11-1 and J is TRBJ1-1; weak D call: TRBD1 (5 bases). The CDR3 spans 18 residues. The V gene's germline CDR1 is SGHAT and CDR2 FQDESV (reference sequence). The germline V and J ends were trimmed by 7 bases and 0 bases, with 24 bases remaining between them. The CDR3 DNA reads TGTGCCAGCACACAACCCAAAGGTCTGGGGGGGTTGAACACTGAAGCTTTCTTT. Its protein is CASTQPKGLGGLNTEAFF.

The gene calls are TRBV10-3 and TRBJ2-1; TRBD2 matches at 13 bases. Germline CDR1 ENHRY, CDR2 SYGVKD. V was clipped by 2 bases and J by 7 bases; unmatched bases: 2. The CDR3 has 15 amino acids. The CDR3 loop reads CAISEILAGGNEQFF. For the CDR3, the DNA is TGTGCCATCAGTGAGATACTAGCGGGAGGGAATGAGCAGTTCTTC.

CDR3 nucleotide sequence: TGTGCCAGCAGCGAATCGCAGGGTATGGCTCTCGGTGGCTACACCTTC. It encodes CASSESQGMALGGYTF. J is TRBJ1-2 and V is TRBV14; D might be TRBD1 (5 bases). Germline V gene lookup returns CDR1 SGHDN and CDR2 FVKESK. V dropped 5 bases and J dropped 7 bases, with 23 bases sitting between them. CDR3 size: 16 residues.

This chain joins TRBV5-4 and TRBJ1-2; 8 bases are shared with TRBD1. V trimming: 4 bases; J trimming: 10 bases; junction bases outside the gene matches: 3. Germline CDR1 is SGHNT and CDR2 is YYREEE (reference sequence). The CDR3 runs 11 residues. The CDR3 nucleotides are TGTGCCAGCAGCGTGGGACAGGCCTACACCTTC. Its protein product is CASSVGQAYTF.

This clone occurred once. The CDR3 DNA sequence: TGCGCCAGCAGTCCCCTCGGGACAGCGGAGACCCAGTACTTC. Its translation is CASSPLGTAETQYF. The chain employs TRBV5-1 and TRBJ2-5, with 7 bases aligning to TRBD1. The CDR3 contains 14 residues. V was clipped by 5 bases and J by 5 bases; unmatched bases: 9. Germline V gene data show CDR1 as SGHRS and CDR2 as YFSETQ.

The rearrangement uses TRBV27 and TRBJ1-5; 7 bases are a match to TRBD1. Trimming took 2 bases from V and 6 from J; bases not matched to a gene: 7. CDR3 length: 15 amino acids. Germline-derived CDR1 and CDR2 are MNHEY and SMNVEV (reference sequence). In DNA, the CDR3 is TGTGCCAGCAGTTTACACCACAGGGGTGGTCAGCCCCAGCATTTT. As protein: CASSLHHRGGQPQHF.